Listed here is a single T cell receptor beta chain. The table came from immunoSEQ multiplex PCR; TCRdb's copy has only in-frame clones and leaves some out. The sample contains about 110,000 clones, 70% to 90% of which appear only once. The entry originates in a study of T cell responses to AZD1222 COVID-19 vaccine. This material consisted of peripheral blood, taken on day 0 of AZD1222 vaccination. This receptor was identified in an adult in good health.

This CDR3 reads CASSPPGTGFYEQYF. In nucleotides, the CDR3 is TGTGCCAGCAGCCCCCCCGGGACAGGATTCTACGAGCAGTACTTC. The rearrangement uses TRBV6-5 and TRBJ2-7, with TRBD1 matching over 8 bases. This CDR3 region has 15 residues. From germline, CDR1 is MNHEY and CDR2 SVGAGI. Unmatched junction bases numbered 10, after V lost 6 bases and J lost 3 bases.